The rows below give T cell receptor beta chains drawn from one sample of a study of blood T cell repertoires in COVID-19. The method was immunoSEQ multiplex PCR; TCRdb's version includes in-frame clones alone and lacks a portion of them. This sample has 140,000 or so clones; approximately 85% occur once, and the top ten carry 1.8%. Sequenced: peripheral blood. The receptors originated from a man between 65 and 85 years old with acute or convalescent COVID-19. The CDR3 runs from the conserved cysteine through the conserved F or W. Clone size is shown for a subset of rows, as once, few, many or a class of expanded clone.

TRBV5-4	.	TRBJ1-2	CASRRLTSGGYTF
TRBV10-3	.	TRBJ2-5	CAISDSHQRGAAETQYF
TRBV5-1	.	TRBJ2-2	CASSRLAGETGELFF
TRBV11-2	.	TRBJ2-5	CASSYGGDRETQYF
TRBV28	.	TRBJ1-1	CASSRLQGGNTEAFF
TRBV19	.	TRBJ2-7	CASSAGTGITYEQYF
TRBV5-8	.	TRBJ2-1	CASSLGIAVYNEQFF
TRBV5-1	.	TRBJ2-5	CASSYAGEETQYF
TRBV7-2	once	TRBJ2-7	CASSLSGGNDYEQYF
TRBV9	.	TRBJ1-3	CASSMPSGATYSGNTIYF
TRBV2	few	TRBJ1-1	CASVGTGSTEAFF
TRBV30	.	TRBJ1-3	CAWSNKGLAGNTIYF
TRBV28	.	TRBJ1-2	CASSPQGVGYGYTF
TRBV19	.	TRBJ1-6	CASGTGTGGSPLHF
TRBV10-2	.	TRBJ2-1	CAGLTLHSGGSDEQFF